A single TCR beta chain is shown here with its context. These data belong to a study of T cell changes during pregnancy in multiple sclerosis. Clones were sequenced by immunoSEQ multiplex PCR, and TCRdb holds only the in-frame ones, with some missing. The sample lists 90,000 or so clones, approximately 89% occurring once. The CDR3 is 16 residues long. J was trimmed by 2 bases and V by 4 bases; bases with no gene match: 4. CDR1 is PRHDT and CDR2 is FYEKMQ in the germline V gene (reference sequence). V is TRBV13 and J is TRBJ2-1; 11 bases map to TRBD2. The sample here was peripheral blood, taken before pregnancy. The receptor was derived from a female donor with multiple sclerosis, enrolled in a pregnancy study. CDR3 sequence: CASSSTSGKAYNEQFF. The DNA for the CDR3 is TGTGCCAGCAGCTCGACTAGCGGGAAGGCCTACAATGAGCAGTTCTTC. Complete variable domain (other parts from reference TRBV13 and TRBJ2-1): AAGVIQSPRHLIKEKRETATLKCYPIPRHDTVYWYQQGPGQDPQFLISFYEKMQSDKGSIPDRFSAQQFSDYHSELNMSSLELGDSALYFCASSSTSGKAYNEQFFGPGTRLTVL.